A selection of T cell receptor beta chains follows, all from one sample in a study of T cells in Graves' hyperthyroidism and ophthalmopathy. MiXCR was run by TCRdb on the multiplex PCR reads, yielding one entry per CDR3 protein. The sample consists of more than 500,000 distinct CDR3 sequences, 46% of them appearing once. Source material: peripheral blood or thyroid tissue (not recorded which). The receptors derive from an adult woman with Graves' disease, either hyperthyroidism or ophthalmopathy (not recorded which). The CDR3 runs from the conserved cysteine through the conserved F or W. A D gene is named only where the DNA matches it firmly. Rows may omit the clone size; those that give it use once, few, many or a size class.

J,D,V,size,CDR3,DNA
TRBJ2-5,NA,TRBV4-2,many,CASSQDRDNQETQYF,TGTGCCAGCAGCCAAGATAGGGACAACCAAGAGACCCAGTACTTC
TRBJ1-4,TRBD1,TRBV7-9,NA,CASKGQLNEKLFF,TGTGCCAGCAAGGGACAGCTAAATGAAAAACTGTTTTTT
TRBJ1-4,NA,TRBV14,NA,CASSSRGINEKLFF,TGTGCCAGCAGCAGCCGGGGGATTAATGAAAAACTGTTTTTT
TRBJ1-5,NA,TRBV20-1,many,CSARVTGRDQPQHF,TGCAGTGCTAGAGTTACAGGGCGGGATCAGCCCCAGCATTTT
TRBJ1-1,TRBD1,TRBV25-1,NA,CASGPTGWGTEAFF,TGTGCCAGCGGACCGACAGGGTGGGGAACTGAAGCTTTCTTT
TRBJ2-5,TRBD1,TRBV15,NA,CATSTRGGGETQYF,TGTGCCACCAGCACCCGAGGGGGCGGGGAGACCCAGTACTTC
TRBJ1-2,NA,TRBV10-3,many,CAISGLAFYGYTF,TGTGCCATCAGTGGTCTGGCATTCTATGGCTACACCTTC
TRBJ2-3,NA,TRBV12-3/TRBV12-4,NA,CASSGVRRADTQYF,TGTGCCAGCAGTGGAGTACGCCGGGCAGATACGCAGTATTTT
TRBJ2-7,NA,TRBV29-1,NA,CSVVEGIYEQYF,TGCAGCGTTGTGGAGGGGATCTACGAGCAGTACTTC
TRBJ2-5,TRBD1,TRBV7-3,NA,CASSRDRGGLETQYF,TGTGCCAGCAGCAGAGACAGGGGAGGTTTAGAGACCCAGTACTTC
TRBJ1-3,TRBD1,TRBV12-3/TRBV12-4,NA,CASSWDSLSGNTIYF,TGTGCCAGCAGTTGGGACAGCCTCTCTGGAAACACCATATATTTT
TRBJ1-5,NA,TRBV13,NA,CASSSVQVNQPQHF,TGTGCCAGCAGCTCGGTACAGGTCAATCAGCCCCAGCATTTT
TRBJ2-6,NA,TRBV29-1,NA,CSVDVYTGSGANVLTF,TGCAGCGTTGACGTATACACAGGGAGCGGGGCCAACGTCCTGACTTTC